The sequence of this T cell receptor (beta chain) was determined in a study of blood T cell repertoires in COVID-19. Whole-study context: There were acute and convalescent COVID-19 samples, and they came from the United States, Italy and Spain. In each case, the material was cDNA or gDNA derived from T cells, B-cell-depleted T cells, or PBMCs.

Original methodology: Quantification of nucleated cells was approximated via reference gene primer amplification. Measured with immunoSEQ multiplex PCR; TCRdb has only the in-frame clones, and not every one. For V, J and clone size, that table is used; D and trimming come from the DNA. The repertoire holds about 210,000 clones, with 82% as singletons. Between the trimmed V and J ends, which lost 4 bases and 3 bases, there was a span of 12 bases. This CDR3 is built from 14 residues. From germline, CDR1 is MNHEY and CDR2 SVGEGT. Sequencing was performed on peripheral blood. This receptor was taken from a woman in her thirties or forties with acute or convalescent COVID-19. The chain has TRBV6-2 or TRBV6-3 and TRBJ1-1, with D perhaps TRBD1 (6 bases). The CDR3 region has the DNA TGTGCCAGCAGTTCCCTACAGGGATACACTGAAGCTTTCTTT. Amino acids: CASSSLQGYTEAFF.